The 6 T cell receptor beta chains listed next were all sequenced from one sample in a study of blood T cells in healthy people across ages (dated by TCRdb to about 2015). Library generation was performed with 5' RACE. The run used an Illumina HiSeq 2500. A second PCR of roughly 7 to 11 cycles was run with a J-beta primer mix and a sample-barcoded 5' primer. The public reads were reprocessed in TCRdb via fastp at Q25 and MiXCR, keeping in-frame beta chains. One record per CDR3 amino acid sequence lists the most common genes and DNA. This sample lists some 1.7 million distinct CDR3 sequences; 28% were detected once. The leading ten clones occupy around 7.7% of the sample. Material: blood. These receptors originate from a woman aged 25 to 39 in good health.

This chain joins TRBV4-1 and TRBJ1-3, with 9 positions matching TRBD1. This CDR3 is built from 17 residues. Trimming removed 2 bases from V and 2 bases from J; junction bases left unmatched: 7. The germline V gene encodes CDR1 MGHRA and CDR2 YSYEKL. The CDR3 spells CASSQIPGQGAGNTIYF. In DNA form, the CDR3 reads TGCGCCAGCAGCCAAATCCCGGGACAGGGTGCTGGAAACACCATATATTTT.

The V call is TRBV7-2, the J call TRBJ2-4, with 13 bases that match TRBD2. Germline CDR1 and CDR2: SGHTA and FQGNSA. The CDR3 extends over 15 amino acids. After removal of 0 bases from V and 13 bases from J, the junction contained 6 bases not matched to a gene. CDR3 residues: CASSLAGLAGWEQYF. CDR3 DNA sequence: TGTGCCAGCAGCTTAGCGGGACTAGCGGGGTGGGAGCAGTACTTC.

This sequence joins TRBV29-1 and TRBJ1-3; D gene uncertain. Per germline, CDR1 SQVTM and CDR2 ANQGSEA. Trimming removed 4 bases at V and 0 bases at J, with 4 bases between. The CDR3 runs to 12 residues. CDR3 nucleotide sequence: TGCAGCGTTGCTCTCTCTGGAAACACCATATATTTT. This codes for CSVALSGNTIYF.

The V gene is TRBV5-1, the J gene TRBJ2-3; 7 bases align to TRBD1. CDR1 and CDR2 (germline): SGHRS, YFSETQ. This CDR3 comprises 16 residues. After removal of 4 bases from V and 6 bases from J, the junction contained 14 bases not matched to a gene. CDR3 nucleotide sequence: TGCGCCAGCAGCCGGGGACAGAGAGGAGACATTGATACGCAGTATTTT. Residues: CASSRGQRGDIDTQYF. The full variable domain, rest sourced from reference TRBV5-1 and TRBJ2-3, is KAGVTQTPRYLIKTRGQQVTLSCSPISGHRSVSWYQQTPGQGLQFLFEYFSETQRNKGNFPGRFSGRQFSNSRSEMNVSTLELGDSALYLCASSRGQRGDIDTQYFGPGTRLTVL.

Only a few counts were recorded for this clonotype. This sequence joins TRBV12-3 or TRBV12-4 and TRBJ2-1; D call uncertain. The V end was cut by 8 bases, the J end by 12 bases, with 14 bases between. There are 11 residues in the CDR3. The CDR3: CASAEGYWQFF. CDR3 nucleotide sequence: TGTGCCAGCGCTGAAGGCTATTGGCAGTTCTTC.

This clonotype was counted many times. As DNA, the CDR3 is TGTGCCAGCAGCGTAGACGCAGGACACTACGAGCAGTACTTC. This codes for CASSVDAGHYEQYF. The chain is built from TRBV9 and TRBJ2-7; weak D call: TRBD1 (5 bases). The germline V gene has CDR1 SGDLS and CDR2 YYNGEE. The length of the CDR3 is 14 residues. Trimming stripped 0 bases from V and 3 bases from J, with 10 bases between.